The 9 T cell receptor beta chains below come from one sample, sequenced in a study of tumor-infiltrating lymphocytes in primary liver carcinoma (dated by TCRdb to 2016 to 2017). Without any cell sorting, total RNA and DNA were extracted together from around 20-30 mg of bulk tissue using the AllPrep DNA/RNA mini kit. The sequencing machine was an Illumina HiSeq 2500. Using a constant-region primer and ProtoScript II reverse transcriptase, TCRbeta-specific cDNA was reverse-transcribed from 400 to 550 ng total RNA. Construction of the TCRbeta libraries relied on three nested rounds of multiplex PCR, following a slightly modified ARM-PCR procedure. The first two PCR rounds used multiplex TRBV1-TRBV30 forward primers with a Cbeta reverse primer, each for about 10 cycles. TCRdb reran the public reads through fastp at Q25 and MiXCR, keeping productive beta chains. All rows with the same CDR3 protein become a single entry with the most common DNA and genes. In this sample the table shows roughly 86,000 distinct CDR3 sequences, just over 65% of which occur a single time. The top ten clones comprise roughly 30% of the sample.

The specimen was tumor-adjacent normal liver tissue. The source is a man aged 35 to 55 with primary liver carcinoma and hepatitis B virus infection.

This chain connects TRBV7-8 to TRBJ2-3; no reliable D call. The CDR3 is 14 amino acids. Germline V CDR1 and CDR2: SGHVS, FQNEAQ. V shed 1 base and J shed 0 bases, with 5 bases lying between them. The CDR3 here is CASSLGTSTDTQYF. The CDR3 DNA follows: TGTGCCAGCAGCTTAGGCACTAGCACAGATACGCAGTATTTT.

On this clonotype: This could be a read error, since a much larger clone is one nucleotide away. Likely a read error: the CDR3 ends without its conserved phenylalanine or tryptophan. This chain connects TRBV5-4 to TRBJ2-2; D not certain. The CDR3 is made up of 15 amino acids. The germline CDR1 and CDR2 sequences are SGHNT and YYREEE (reference sequence). V gave up 0 bases and J gave up 5 bases, with 11 bases separating them. CDR3: CASSLGSKETGELFS. As DNA, the CDR3 is TGTGCCAGCAGCTTGGGGTCGAAGGAAACCGGGGAGCTGTTTTCT.

As to this clonotype: A clone one base away is much larger, so this may be a read error. The V and J genes are TRBV10-2 and TRBJ2-5; TRBD1 or TRBD2 may be the D gene (5 bases each). Trimming shortened V by 0 bases and J by 7 bases, and 18 bases separated the two germline ends. The CDR3 covers 16 residues. In germline, CDR1 is WSHSY, CDR2 SAAADI. CDR3 in amino acids: CASSESLGGLQGTQYF. The CDR3 nucleotides read TGCGCCAGCAGTGAGTCGCTTGGCGGGCTGCAGGGGACCCAGTACTTC.

The chain carries TRBV6-5 and TRBJ2-1, with D possibly being TRBD1 (5 bases). The J call may be mistaken, given a closer DNA end match to TRBJ1-1. CDR3 length: 11 residues. The germline V gene encodes CDR1 MNHEY and CDR2 SVGAGI. The chain's CDR3 is CASSSGTRAFF. The CDR3 DNA is TGTGCCAGCAGCTCTGGGACTAGAGCTTTCTTT.

In its sample, this clonotype was seen many times. This chain uses TRBV6-1 with TRBJ2-1, with a tentative D call TRBD2 (6 bases). Germline CDR1 and CDR2: MNHNS and SASEGT. The CDR3 loop spans 13 amino acids. Between the trimmed V and J ends, which lost 11 bases and 2 bases, there was a span of 13 bases. The CDR3 region has the DNA TGTGCCTCTCTCACTAGCCCCTACAATGAGCAGTTCTTC. Its protein is CASLTSPYNEQFF.

This clonotype was counted a few times. A much bigger clone sits one base away, suggesting this may be a read error. This chain joins TRBV6-5 and TRBJ1-1; D may be TRBD1 (5 bases). This CDR3 spans 14 amino acids. Germline CDR1 reads MNHEY; CDR2 reads SVGAGI. CDR3 bases: TGTGTCAGCAGTTTTTCAGGGATCCGCACTGAAGCTTTCTTT. Amino acid sequence: CVSSFSGIRTEAFF.

A few counts support this clonotype. This sequence may be a read error, since a much larger clone differs from it by one base. The J gene is TRBJ2-7, the V gene TRBV6-1; D not certain. CDR1 and CDR2 (germline): MNHNS, SASEGT. The CDR3 is 14 residues long. Trimming stripped 5 bases from V and 5 bases from J, with 16 bases between. This chain's CDR3 is CASSPSVGQDEQYF. In DNA form, the CDR3 reads TGTGCCAGCAGTCCCTCCGTTGGGCAAGACGAGCAGTACTTC.

This clonotype qualifies as medium-sized (0.01 to 0.1%). The chain recombines TRBV11-2 with TRBJ2-3; D is unclear. The germline CDR1 and CDR2 sequences are SGHAT and FQNNGV. CDR3 size: 14 residues. Trimming took 1 base from V and 2 from J, leaving 7 bases between them. The CDR3 nucleotides are TGTGCCAGCAGCTTAGGTGACAACACAGATACGCAGTATTTT. This gives the protein CASSLGDNTDTQYF.

A remark on this clonotype: Compared with germline, one end of the junction differs, possibly owing to a read error. The gene calls are TRBV29-1 and TRBJ1-1; D is ambiguous. The germline V gene has CDR1 SQVTM and CDR2 ANQGSEA. The CDR3 runs to 13 residues. CDR3 coding DNA: TGCAGCGCCTCCAGGAACGGGTCCACTGGAGCTTTCTTT. Its protein is CSASRNGSTGAFF.